A single sample gave rise to the 14 T cell receptor beta chains below, sequenced in a study of T cells in women clearing cervical HPV infection (dated by TCRdb to between 2018 and 2020). To prepare the library, the immunoSEQ multiplex PCR assay was applied. Here the immuneACCESS table is served through TCRdb, limited to in-frame sequences with V and J called. Missing clones are a known gap in these copies; in checked studies unresolved V genes cover under half, and the rest lacks a known reason. This sample's table lists 20,000 to 25,000 clones. Over 5.5% of the sample is held by the ten biggest clonotypes. The sequencing input was blood buffy coat. These receptors were collected from a woman aged 18-70 years with a cervical HPV16 infection that either progressed to CIN3+ or cleared (not recorded which).

About this clone: The read terminates 3 residues ahead of where the CDR3 ends, so the germline J gene completes it. The chain has TRBV20-1 and TRBJ1-1; D ambiguous. The CDR3 is 10 residues long. The germline V gene has CDR1 DFQATT and CDR2 SNEGSKA (reference sequence). The CDR3 DNA, read in part, is TGCAGTGCTAGCAGTAGCGAA. Translation gives CSASSSE. The full CDR3 protein reads CSASSSEAFF.

About this clone: The read terminates 3 residues before the CDR3 end, so the remaining end is supplied by the germline J gene. V gene TRBV30 combines with J gene TRBJ1-1, with D maybe TRBD1 (6 bases). The CDR3 has 11 amino acids. Trimming removed 5 bases at V and 7 bases at J, with 11 bases between. Germline values: CDR1 GTSNPN, CDR2 SVGIG (reference sequence). The covered CDR3 bases are TGTGCCTGGTTGGACAGAAGTGAA. It translates to CAWLDRSE. The whole CDR3 is CAWLDRSEAFF.

A note on this clone: The DNA ends 3 residues before the CDR3 does, and the rest of the CDR3 is filled in from the germline J gene. In the same sample, other DNA sequences code for this CDR3. The genes are TRBV6-2 or TRBV6-3 and TRBJ1-5; tentatively, D is TRBD1 (6 bases). This CDR3 spans 14 amino acids. Germline V lookup: CDR1 MNHEY, CDR2 SVGEGT. V dropped 2 bases and J dropped 8 bases, with 13 bases sitting between them. Partial CDR3 DNA: TGTGCCAGCAGTTACGGGACACCTAGAGAGCCC. Protein: CASSYGTPREP. The complete CDR3 reads CASSYGTPREPQHF.

With respect to this clone: The read stops 3 residues short of the end of the CDR3; the missing end is completed from the germline J gene. This chain joins TRBV18 and TRBJ1-2; D not resolved. Germline CDR1 KGHSH, CDR2 LQKENI. This CDR3 has 18 residues. CDR3 loop: CASSPTLAAGYDADTYTF. The DNA read from the CDR3 is TGTGCCAGCTCACCAACCCTAGCAGCGGGATATGATGCAGATACC. The variable domain in full, with the rest retrieved from reference TRBV18 and TRBJ1-2, is NAGVMQNPRHLVRRRGQEARLRCSPMKGHSHVYWYRQLPEEGLKFMVYLQKENIIDESGMPKERFSAEFPKEGPSILRIQQVVRGDSAAYFCASSPTLAAGYDADTYTFGSGTRLTVV.

In regard to this clone: The read falls 3 residues short of the CDR3 end, and the missing part is taken from the germline J gene. The gene calls are TRBV6-1 and TRBJ1-2; TRBD1 is a possible D gene (6 bases). The CDR3 loop spans 14 amino acids. Germline CDR1 reads MNHNS; CDR2 reads SASEGT. Trimming took off 0 bases at V and 7 bases at J, with 12 bases between the two ends. The CDR3 here is CASSEAQGRTGYTF. CDR3 DNA, as far as it was read: TGTGCCAGCAGTGAAGCTCAGGGGAGGACTGGC.

A word on this clone: The read comes to an end 3 residues before the CDR3 does, leaving the germline J gene to fill in the end. V gene TRBV19 combines with J gene TRBJ2-3; D unclear. Germline loops: CDR1 LNHDA, CDR2 SQIVND (reference sequence). This CDR3 contains 12 residues. CDR3 loop: CASSMGQETQYF. Partial CDR3 DNA: TGTGCCAGTAGTATGGGCCAAGAGACG.

Notes on this clone: Read data end 3 residues before the CDR3 end; the end is taken from the germline J gene. The V and J genes are TRBV18 and TRBJ2-2, with D perhaps matching TRBD2 (6 bases). Germline CDR1 and CDR2: KGHSH and LQKENI. The CDR3 consists of 14 residues. The part of the CDR3 DNA that was read is TGTGCCAGCTCACCAAGGCGGGATAATTCACCG. Its protein product is CASSPRRDNSP. The complete CDR3 protein is CASSPRRDNSPLFF. The whole variable domain, filled in from reference TRBV18 and TRBJ2-2, reads NAGVMQNPRHLVRRRGQEARLRCSPMKGHSHVYWYRQLPEEGLKFMVYLQKENIIDESGMPKERFSAEFPKEGPSILRIQQVVRGDSAAYFCASSPRRDNSPLFFGEGSRLTVL.

The CDR3 region is CASSFDRILQETQYF. Incomplete CDR3 DNA: TGTGCCAGCAGCTTTGACAGGATTCTCCAAGAGACG. The rearrangement joins TRBV7-6 to TRBJ2-3; possibly TRBD1 for D (6 bases). The DNA ends 3 residues before the CDR3 does, and the rest of the CDR3 is filled in from the germline J gene. The CDR3 consists of 15 residues. The germline gives CDR1 SGHVS, CDR2 FNYEAQ.

Concerning this clone: The CDR3 is cut off 3 residues early in the read; its end comes from the germline J gene. This chain links TRBV27 with TRBJ1-4; 10 bases are a match to TRBD1. Germline values: CDR1 MNHEY, CDR2 SMNVEV (reference sequence). The CDR3 length is 15 residues. The junction had 4 bases not matched to a gene; V was cut back by 3 bases and J by 6 bases. CDR3 amino acids: CASSFSGTGDEKLFF. CDR3 bases read: TGTGCCAGCAGTTTTTCCGGGACAGGGGATGAAAAA. The full variable domain, its missing parts supplied by reference TRBV27 and TRBJ1-4, is EAQVTQNPRYLITVTGKKLTVTCSQNMNHEYMSWYRQDPGLGLRQIYYSMNVEVTDKGDVPEGYKVSRKEKRNFPLILESPSPNQTSLYFCASSFSGTGDEKLFFGSGTQLSVL.

With regard to this clone: From the germline J gene comes the end of the CDR3, since the read stops 3 residues before it. The chain carries TRBV13 and TRBJ2-7; 11 bases agree with TRBD2. The CDR3 loop spans 14 amino acids. CDR1 and CDR2 from the germline V gene are PRHDT and FYEKMQ (reference sequence). Trimming cost V 5 bases and J 3 bases; bases outside gene matches: 3. CDR3 region: CASSGGLAVYEQYF. The DNA read from the CDR3 is TGTGCCAGCAGCGGGGGACTAGCGGTCTACGAG.

With regard to this clone: Sequencing ends 3 residues short of the CDR3 end; the germline J gene provides the rest. The rearrangement uses TRBV6-4 and TRBJ2-4, with D perhaps TRBD1 (5 bases). The CDR3 has 13 residues. The germline V gene has CDR1 MRHNA and CDR2 SNTAGT. CDR3 loop: CASSGDSYQPQYF. CDR3 DNA, as far as it was read: TGTGCCAGCAGTGGAGACAGTTATCAGCCT.

On this clone itself: The read ends 3 residues shy of where the CDR3 ends; the end is completed using the germline J gene. The gene calls are TRBV14 and TRBJ2-7; 8 bases fit TRBD1. The ends lost 4 bases at V and 0 bases at J; junction bases unmatched: 2. The V gene's germline CDR1 is SGHDN and CDR2 FVKESK. This CDR3 spans 14 amino acids. CDR3 sequence reads: CASSPGQASYEQYF. CDR3 DNA, as far as it was read: TGTGCCAGCAGCCCGGGACAGGCCTCCTACGAG.

Comments on this clone: The observed sequence ends 3 residues before the CDR3 terminus, with the missing tail filled in from the germline J gene. The rearrangement links TRBV7-3 to TRBJ2-3; 7 nucleotides line up with TRBD1. The CDR3 loop spans 17 amino acids. Germline-derived CDR1 and CDR2 are SGHTA and FQGTGA. The J segment lost 3 bases and the V segment lost 6 bases, leaving 15 bases of the junction unmatched. The sequenced part of the CDR3 DNA is TGTGCCAGCAGTCTGGCTCAGGGGGTGGTGGGTACAGATACG. Encoded protein: CASSLAQGVVGTDT. The complete CDR3 reads CASSLAQGVVGTDTQYF.

On this clone: One end of the junction varies from germline; a read error may be responsible. The CDR3 is cut off 3 residues early in the read; its end comes from the germline J gene. The identical CDR3 is also encoded by other nucleotide sequences in the sample. The rearrangement uses TRBV7-2 and TRBJ1-3; possible D gene TRBD1, 6 bases. The CDR3 totals 15 residues. Per the germline V gene, CDR1 is SGHTA and CDR2 is FQGNSA. The CDR3 bases that were read are TGTGCCAGCAGCTTAGTACAGGGTGCTGGAAACACA. This encodes CASSLVQGAGNT. The entire CDR3 protein is CASSLVQGAGNTIYF.